The rows below give T cell receptor beta chains drawn from one sample of a study of graft-versus-host responses after intestinal transplantation. These receptors' antigens are unknown. TCRdb keeps only in-frame clones here, not all; method: immunoSEQ multiplex PCR. The sample yields 80,000 to 100,000 clones, roughly 90% seen once. Sequenced here: unstimulated CD4+ T cells sorted from spleen or lymph node cells, sampled before intestinal transplant. The receptor set was obtained from a human donor who received an intestinal transplant. Both conserved end residues are part of each CDR3. Each record gives: D gene, J gene, V gene, CDR3 protein. The D gene is left open where the match is weak.

>NA|TRBJ1-1|TRBV6-5
CASSYAGAGTEAFF
>NA|TRBJ2-3|TRBV23-1
CASGQPTDTQYF
>NA|TRBJ1-4|TRBV5-8
CASSFPRVFGEKLFF
>NA|TRBJ1-6|TRBV7-3
CASSLNRGSNSPLHF
>NA|TRBJ2-5|TRBV2
CASSGQGGTQYF
>NA|TRBJ1-1|TRBV19
CASSNPRRSLSAEAFF
>TRBD1|TRBJ1-6|TRBV18
CASSPPPGQNSPLHF
>TRBD1|TRBJ2-3|TRBV10-3
CAIRTPGQNTDTQYF
>TRBD2|TRBJ2-1|TRBV10-1
CASSGTSGGEQFF
>NA|TRBJ1-1|TRBV6-5
CASLSPTRDYTEAFF
>NA|TRBJ2-2|TRBV7-3
CASSFTGTGELFF
>TRBD1|TRBJ1-2|TRBV2
CASLRGQLVNYGYTF
>NA|TRBJ2-7|TRBV29-1
CSVASEGGSAYEQYF
>TRBD1|TRBJ1-2|TRBV19
CASSRGGQGTPGYTF
>NA|TRBJ2-7|TRBV11-3
CASSRGGGAGRPYEQYF
>NA|TRBJ1-4|TRBV7-9
CASSLAGRGEKLFF
>TRBD2|TRBJ2-1|TRBV7-3
CASSTTSAGGNEQFF
>NA|TRBJ1-1|TRBV4-1
CASSQQGPTEAFF
>NA|TRBJ2-1|TRBV20-1
CSARVGAEQFF
>TRBD1|TRBJ2-7|TRBV5-1
CASTPQTGGGYEQYF